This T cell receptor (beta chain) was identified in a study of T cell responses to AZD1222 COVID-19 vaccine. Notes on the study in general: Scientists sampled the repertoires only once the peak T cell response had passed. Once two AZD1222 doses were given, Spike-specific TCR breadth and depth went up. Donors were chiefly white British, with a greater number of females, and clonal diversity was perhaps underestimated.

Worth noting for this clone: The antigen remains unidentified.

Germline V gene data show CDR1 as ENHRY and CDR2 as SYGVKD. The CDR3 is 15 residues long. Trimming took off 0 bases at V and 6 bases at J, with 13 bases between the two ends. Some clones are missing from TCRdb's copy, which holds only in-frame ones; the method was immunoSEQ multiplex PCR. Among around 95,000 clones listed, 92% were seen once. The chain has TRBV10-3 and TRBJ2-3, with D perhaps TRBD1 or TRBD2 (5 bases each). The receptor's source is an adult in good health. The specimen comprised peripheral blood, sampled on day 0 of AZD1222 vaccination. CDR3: CAISESRGAGDTQYF. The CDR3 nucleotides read TGTGCCATCAGTGAGTCGCGAGGGGCTGGGGATACGCAGTATTTT.